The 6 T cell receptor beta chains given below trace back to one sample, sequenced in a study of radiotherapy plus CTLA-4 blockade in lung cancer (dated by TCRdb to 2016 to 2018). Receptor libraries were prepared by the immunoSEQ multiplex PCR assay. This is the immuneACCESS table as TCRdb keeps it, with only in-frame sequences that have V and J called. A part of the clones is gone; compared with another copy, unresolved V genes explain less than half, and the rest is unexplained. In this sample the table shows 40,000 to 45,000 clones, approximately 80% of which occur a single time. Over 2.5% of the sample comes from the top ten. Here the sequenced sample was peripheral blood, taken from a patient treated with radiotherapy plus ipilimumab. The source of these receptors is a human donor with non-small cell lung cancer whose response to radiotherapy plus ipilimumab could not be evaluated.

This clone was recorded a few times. The CDR3 reads CASSLASRGGNEQFF. The CDR3 DNA sequence: TGTGCCAGCAGCTTAGCTTCGAGGGGAGGCAATGAGCAGTTCTTC. The gene calls are TRBV7-8 and TRBJ2-1; perhaps TRBD2 as D (6 bases). Trimming took off 0 bases at V and 6 bases at J, with 12 bases between the two ends. The CDR3 contains 15 residues. Germline CDR1 reads SGHVS; CDR2 reads FQNEAQ.

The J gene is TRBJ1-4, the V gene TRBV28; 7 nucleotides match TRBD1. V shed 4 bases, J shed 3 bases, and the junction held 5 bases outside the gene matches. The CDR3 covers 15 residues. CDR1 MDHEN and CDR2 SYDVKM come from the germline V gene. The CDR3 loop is CASSSPGTANEKLFF. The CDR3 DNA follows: TGTGCCAGCAGTTCACCCGGGACAGCTAATGAAAAACTGTTTTTT.

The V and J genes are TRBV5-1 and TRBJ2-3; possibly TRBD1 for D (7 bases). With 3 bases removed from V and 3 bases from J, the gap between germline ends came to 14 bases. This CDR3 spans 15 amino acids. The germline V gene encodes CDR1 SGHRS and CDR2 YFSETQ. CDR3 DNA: TGCGCCAGCAGCTCTCAGGGGGGAGGAACAGATACGCAGTATTTT. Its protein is CASSSQGGGTDTQYF. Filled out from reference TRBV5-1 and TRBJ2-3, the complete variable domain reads KAGVTQTPRYLIKTRGQQVTLSCSPISGHRSVSWYQQTPGQGLQFLFEYFSETQRNKGNFPGRFSGRQFSNSRSEMNVSTLELGDSALYLCASSSQGGGTDTQYFGPGTRLTVL.

The CDR3, as DNA: TGTGCCAGCAGCTTTCGGGGGCAGGGGGCTGAGACCCAGTACTTC. This codes for CASSFRGQGAETQYF. V and J are TRBV9 and TRBJ2-5; 8 bases are shared with TRBD1. The germline CDR1 and CDR2 sequences are SGDLS and YYNGEE. V was clipped by 4 bases and J by 5 bases; unmatched bases: 10. The CDR3 extends over 15 amino acids. Complete variable domain (other parts from reference TRBV9 and TRBJ2-5): DSGVTQTPKHLITATGQRVTLRCSPRSGDLSVYWYQQSLDQGLQFLIQYYNGEERAKGNILERFSAQQFPDLHSELNLSSLELGDSALYFCASSFRGQGAETQYFGPGTRLLVL.

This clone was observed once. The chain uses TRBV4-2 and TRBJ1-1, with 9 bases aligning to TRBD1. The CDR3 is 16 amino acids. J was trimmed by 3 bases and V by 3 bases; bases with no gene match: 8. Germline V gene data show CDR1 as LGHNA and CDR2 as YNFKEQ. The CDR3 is CASSQAIQGADTEAFF. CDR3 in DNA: TGTGCCAGCAGCCAGGCAATACAGGGGGCAGACACTGAAGCTTTCTTT.

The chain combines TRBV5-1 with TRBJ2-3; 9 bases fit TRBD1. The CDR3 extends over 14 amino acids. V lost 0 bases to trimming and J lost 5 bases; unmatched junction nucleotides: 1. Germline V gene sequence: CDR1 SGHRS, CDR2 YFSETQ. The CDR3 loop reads CASSLGQGGDTQYF. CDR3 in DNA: TGCGCCAGCAGCTTGGGACAGGGGGGAGATACGCAGTATTTT.